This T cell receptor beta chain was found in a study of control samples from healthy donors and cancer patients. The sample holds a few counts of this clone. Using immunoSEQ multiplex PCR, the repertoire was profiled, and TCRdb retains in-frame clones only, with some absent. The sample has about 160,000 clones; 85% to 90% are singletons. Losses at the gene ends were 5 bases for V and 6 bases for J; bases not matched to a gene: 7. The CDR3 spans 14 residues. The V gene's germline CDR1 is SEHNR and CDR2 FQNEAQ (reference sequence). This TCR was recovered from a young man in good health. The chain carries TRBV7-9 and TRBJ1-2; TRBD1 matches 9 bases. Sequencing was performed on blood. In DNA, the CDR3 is TGTGCCAGCAGCAAGACGGACAGGGGCCATGGCTACACCTTC. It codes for CASSKTDRGHGYTF.